This T cell receptor beta chain was identified in a study of blood T cell repertoires in COVID-19. Study as a whole: The study drew acute and convalescent COVID-19 samples from the United States, Italy and Spain. Sample material is recorded as cDNA or gDNA derived from T cells, B-cell-depleted T cells, or PBMCs.

As to this clone: The sample has other DNA sequences that encode this CDR3 too.

Authors' analysis steps: Amplifying reference gene primers gave estimates of nucleated cell counts. The assay was immunoSEQ multiplex PCR, and TCRdb's table has in-frame clones only and misses some. Clone size and the V and J calls come from that table; the DNA yielded D and trimming. The profile covers 50,000 to 75,000 clones, with roughly 76% appearing a single time and approximately 5.3% taken by the ten largest. The CDR3 sequence is 15 residues long. The ends lost 0 bases at V and 1 base at J; junction bases unmatched: 0. Germline V gene data show CDR1 as SGHRS and CDR2 as YFSETQ. Sequences were obtained from peripheral blood. The origin of this receptor is a human donor in a cohort sampled during active COVID-19. The V call is TRBV5-1, the J call TRBJ2-1; 8 bases are a match to TRBD1. The CDR3 coding sequence is TGCGCCAGCAGCTTGGGACAGGGGTCCTACAATGAGCAGTTCTTC. Its protein is CASSLGQGSYNEQFF.